These 28 T cell receptor beta chains were all obtained from the same sample, sequenced in a study of shared clonotypes between healthy human individuals. Sequenced by immunoSEQ multiplex PCR; TCRdb stores in-frame clones only, minus some. The repertoire holds around 2.1 million clones, with 85% to 95% as singletons. CD45RO-negative cells were positively selected for CCR7, leaving out terminally differentiated effector memory CD45RA+ cells. Input material: naive CD8+ T cells from PBMCs. The source is a man between 18 and 29 years old in good health. Some clones in this sample may be carry-over from other donors' samples.

The chain uses TRBV27 and TRBJ1-1; D is unclear. The CDR3 is 13 amino acids. Germline V CDR1 and CDR2: MNHEY, SMNVEV (reference sequence). V was pared by 5 bases and J by 3 bases, with 10 bases between. The CDR3 nucleotides read TGTGCCAGCAGTACAAGGTCGGACACTGAAGCTTTCTTT. Translated, it gives CASSTRSDTEAFF.

The table lists this clone with a count of one. The V and J genes are TRBV9 and TRBJ2-1; D gene uncertain. The CDR3 is 15 amino acids. Trimming cost V 4 bases and J 3 bases, with 14 bases left between them. CDR1 SGDLS and CDR2 YYNGEE come from the germline V gene. The DNA of the CDR3 is TGTGCCAGCAGCCCACGGACGCGTAGCTACAATGAGCAGTTCTTC. It yields the protein CASSPRTRSYNEQFF.

The chain is built from TRBV11-2 and TRBJ2-7, with TRBD2 as a possible D gene (7 bases). Germline lookup yields CDR1 SGHAT and CDR2 FQNNGV. The CDR3 is 16 amino acids. Deletions cut 5 bases from V and 6 bases from J, with 23 bases between. In DNA, the CDR3 is TGTGCCAGCAGCCCGCTGATAGGGGGAGGGGTTGGCGAGCAGTACTTC. Translated: CASSPLIGGGVGEQYF.

The genes are TRBV9 and TRBJ2-7; D possibly uses TRBD1 or TRBD2 (6 bases each). The CDR3 is 14 amino acids. The germline V and J ends were trimmed by 3 bases and 1 base, with 11 bases remaining between them. Germline lookup yields CDR1 SGDLS and CDR2 YYNGEE. The CDR3 reads CASSALGGSYEQYF. The CDR3 coding sequence is TGTGCCAGCAGCGCTCTAGGGGGGTCCTACGAGCAGTACTTC. Full variable domain (missing parts from reference TRBV9 and TRBJ2-7): DSGVTQTPKHLITATGQRVTLRCSPRSGDLSVYWYQQSLDQGLQFLIQYYNGEERAKGNILERFSAQQFPDLHSELNLSSLELGDSALYFCASSALGGSYEQYFGPGTRLTVT.

This sequence joins TRBV5-1 and TRBJ1-1, with D possibly matching TRBD1 (6 bases). CDR3 length: 18 residues. From germline, CDR1 is SGHRS and CDR2 YFSETQ. Trimming shortened V by 1 base and J by 0 bases, and 19 bases separated the two germline ends. Here the CDR3 DNA reads TGCGCCAGCAGCTTGAGCCCGCCGGGGGCTCTTATGAACACTGAAGCTTTCTTT. Translating it yields CASSLSPPGALMNTEAFF.

The V gene is TRBV11-3, the J gene TRBJ2-1; D not certain. V was pared by 1 base and J by 0 bases, with 4 bases between. Germline CDR1 SGHNT, CDR2 YENEEA. The CDR3 is 14 amino acids. The CDR3 region has the DNA TGTGCCAGCAGCTTAGGGGCCTCCTACAATGAGCAGTTCTTC. It encodes CASSLGASYNEQFF.

The CDR3, as DNA: TGTGCCAGCAGCCGGGACAGGGGGGTATATGGCTACACCTTC. Encoded protein: CASSRDRGVYGYTF. The chain carries TRBV14 and TRBJ1-2, with 11 bases matching TRBD1. With V trimmed by 4 bases and J by 5 bases, 3 bases remained unmatched. The germline CDR1 and CDR2 sequences are SGHDN and FVKESK. This CDR3 spans 14 amino acids.

The chain has TRBV18 and TRBJ2-5; 7 bases align to TRBD1. Germline CDR1 is KGHSH and CDR2 is LQKENI. This CDR3 contains 12 residues. The J segment lost 2 bases and the V segment lost 8 bases, leaving 2 bases of the junction unmatched. CDR3 nucleotide sequence: TGTGCCAGCCGGGGACAGCAAGAGACCCAGTACTTC. Its protein is CASRGQQETQYF.

The chain has TRBV27 and TRBJ1-1, with a possible D match to TRBD1 (6 bases). The V end lost 7 bases, the J end lost 5 bases, and 14 bases lay between the germline ends. The CDR3 extends over 13 amino acids. Germline assignment: CDR1 MNHEY and CDR2 SMNVEV (reference sequence). The CDR3 DNA is TGTGCCAGCACCCCAACAGGGAGTACTGAAGCTTTCTTT. Its translation: CASTPTGSTEAFF.

The J gene is TRBJ2-3, the V gene TRBV11-2; D uncertain. This CDR3 contains 13 residues. The germline gives CDR1 SGHAT, CDR2 FQNNGV. The V end lost 0 bases, the J end lost 4 bases, and 5 bases lay between the germline ends. CDR3 DNA sequence: TGTGCCAGCAGCTTAGATCAGCCAGATACGCAGTATTTT. Its protein is CASSLDQPDTQYF.

V is TRBV7-6 and J is TRBJ2-7, with a possible D match to TRBD2 (6 bases). V lost 1 base and J lost 2, with 18 bases in between. The CDR3 is made up of 17 amino acids. Germline V CDR1 and CDR2: SGHVS, FNYEAQ. The CDR3 nucleotides are TGTGCCAGCAGCTTAGGCGGGGTGGTAGCGGTCCCCTACGAGCAGTACTTC. As protein: CASSLGGVVAVPYEQYF.

This chain links TRBV6-1 with TRBJ1-1, with D possibly TRBD1 on 6 matching bases. V was pared by 7 bases and J by 5 bases, with 17 bases between. Germline V gene sequence: CDR1 MNHNS, CDR2 SASEGT. The CDR3 runs 14 residues. DNA of the CDR3: TGTGCCAGCAACCGTCCAGGGGCGTTTACTGAAGCTTTCTTT. Translated: CASNRPGAFTEAFF.

The chain has TRBV2 and TRBJ2-7; either TRBD1 or TRBD2 may fit D (5 bases each). The CDR3 is 14 residues long. The germline V gene encodes CDR1 SNHLY and CDR2 FYNNEI. V gave up 7 bases and J gave up 2 bases, with 15 bases separating them. The CDR3 sequence is CASTGAGTPYEQYF. The CDR3 region has the DNA TGTGCCAGCACTGGAGCCGGGACGCCCTACGAGCAGTACTTC.

The V and J genes are TRBV7-3 and TRBJ2-3; D might be TRBD1 or TRBD2, each matching 7 bases. The CDR3 contains 15 residues. V gave up 5 bases and J gave up 5 bases, with 17 bases separating them. Germline-derived CDR1 and CDR2 are SGHTA and FQGTGA. The CDR3 region has the DNA TGTGCCAGCAGCCCAGGGGGGGGGCTGGGAGATACGCAGTATTTT. Protein product: CASSPGGGLGDTQYF.

Written as DNA, the CDR3 is TGTGCCAGCAGATTGACAGGGGGCCCAGCTAACTATGGCTACACCTTC. It translates to CASRLTGGPANYGYTF. The rearrangement links TRBV27 to TRBJ1-2, with 10 bases that match TRBD1. Germline lookup yields CDR1 MNHEY and CDR2 SMNVEV (reference sequence). The CDR3 is made up of 16 amino acids. V dropped 6 bases and J dropped 0; count of bases not matched to a gene: 7.

This sequence joins TRBV5-6 and TRBJ2-1; a possible D gene is TRBD2 (6 bases). V was trimmed by 4 bases and J by 8 bases, leaving 19 bases between them. Per germline, CDR1 SGHDT and CDR2 YYEEEE. The CDR3 covers 15 residues. The CDR3 protein is CASSLLPGARDEQFF. Here the CDR3 DNA reads TGTGCCAGCAGCCTCCTCCCGGGAGCTCGGGATGAGCAGTTCTTC.

This sequence joins TRBV10-3 and TRBJ2-1; TRBD1 matches 9 bases. V shed 0 bases and J 4 bases; nucleotides not matched to a gene: 4. Germline V lookup: CDR1 ENHRY, CDR2 SYGVKD. The CDR3 runs to 16 residues. CDR3 region: CAISESLTGGYNEQFF. CDR3 coding DNA: TGTGCCATCAGTGAGTCGTTGACAGGGGGGTACAATGAGCAGTTCTTC.

The chain has TRBV18 and TRBJ2-3, with 8 bases that match TRBD2. With 6 bases clipped from V and 3 bases from J, the junction kept 11 bases outside the gene matches. The CDR3 spans 16 residues. Germline V gives CDR1 KGHSH, CDR2 LQKENI. CDR3 region: CASSPRSGSSTDTQYF. CDR3 DNA: TGTGCCAGCTCCCCAAGAAGCGGGAGTTCGACAGATACGCAGTATTTT. The full variable domain, rest sourced from reference TRBV18 and TRBJ2-3, is NAGVMQNPRHLVRRRGQEARLRCSPMKGHSHVYWYRQLPEEGLKFMVYLQKENIIDESGMPKERFSAEFPKEGPSILRIQQVVRGDSAAYFCASSPRSGSSTDTQYFGPGTRLTVL.

V usage is TRBV5-6 and J usage is TRBJ2-1; perhaps TRBD2 as D (6 bases). CDR1 is SGHDT and CDR2 is YYEEEE in the germline V gene. The CDR3 spans 15 residues. The V end lost 0 bases, the J end lost 8 bases, and 15 bases lay between the germline ends. The CDR3 DNA follows: TGTGCCAGCAGCTTGGACGGGAGTGGTATGTATGAGCAGTTCTTC. This translates into CASSLDGSGMYEQFF.

The chain couples TRBV2 to TRBJ2-5; TRBD2 might be the D (6 bases). CDR3 length equals 17 residues. V was shortened by 3 bases and J by 5 bases, with 22 bases between the two germline ends. Per germline, CDR1 SNHLY and CDR2 FYNNEI. The DNA for the CDR3 is TGTGCCAGCAGTGATCAGGTTAGCGGAGGCGGGTATGAGACCCAGTACTTC. It encodes CASSDQVSGGGYETQYF.

The V call is TRBV6-6, the J call TRBJ1-5, with no clear D. Germline CDR1 is MNHNY and CDR2 is SVGAGI (reference sequence). The V gene lost 4 bases and the J gene lost 5 bases, with 12 bases spanning the gap. The CDR3 contains 14 residues. The CDR3 nucleotides read TGTGCCAGCAGTTCATATGCGCTCGATCAGCCCCAGCATTTT. This translates into CASSSYALDQPQHF.

The J gene is TRBJ1-2, the V gene TRBV2; perhaps TRBD1 as D (6 bases). Between the trimmed V and J ends, which lost 9 bases and 3 bases, there was a span of 14 bases. The CDR3 has 13 amino acids. Per germline, CDR1 SNHLY and CDR2 FYNNEI. The CDR3 loop is CASPIQGDYGYTF. The CDR3 region has the DNA TGTGCCAGTCCGATACAGGGTGACTATGGCTACACCTTC.

The V gene is TRBV15, the J gene TRBJ2-3, with 7 bases lining up with TRBD2. This CDR3 has 17 amino acids. V dropped 2 bases and J dropped 3; count of bases not matched to a gene: 11. Germline V gene sequence: CDR1 LNHNV, CDR2 YYDKDF (reference sequence). The CDR3 spells CATSRSLGSGITDTQYF. The CDR3 DNA follows: TGTGCCACCAGCAGATCCCTGGGGAGCGGGATAACAGATACGCAGTATTTT.

The chain has TRBV27 and TRBJ1-2, with D unclear. CDR3 length: 13 amino acids. V was pared by 2 bases and J by 3 bases, with 7 bases between. The V gene's germline CDR1 is MNHEY and CDR2 SMNVEV (reference sequence). CDR3 region: CASSLLADYGYTF. CDR3 nucleotide sequence: TGTGCCAGCAGTTTACTCGCCGACTATGGCTACACCTTC.

This clone was found a few times. CDR3 in amino acids: CASSKNGYTF. CDR3 nucleotides: TGTGCCTCCTCTAAGAATGGCTACACCTTC. This chain joins TRBV30 and TRBJ1-2, with no clear D. This CDR3 comprises 10 residues. With 7 bases removed from V and 6 bases from J, the gap between germline ends came to 9 bases. Per the germline V gene, CDR1 is GTSNPN and CDR2 is SVGIG (reference sequence).

The V gene is TRBV2, the J gene TRBJ2-7; 8 bases fit TRBD2. Trimming took 4 bases from V and 2 from J; bases not matched to a gene: 7. The CDR3 contains 15 residues. Germline V lookup: CDR1 SNHLY, CDR2 FYNNEI. CDR3 DNA: TGTGCCAGCAGTGGCGTGGATAGCGGGACCTACGAGCAGTACTTC. This encodes CASSGVDSGTYEQYF.

This chain uses TRBV5-1 with TRBJ2-7; D possibly corresponds to TRBD1 (6 bases). CDR3 size: 15 residues. The germline CDR1 and CDR2 sequences are SGHRS and YFSETQ. Trimming took 0 bases from V and 5 from J, leaving 15 bases between them. The CDR3 region is CASSLGGLEQHEQYF. In DNA, the CDR3 is TGCGCCAGCAGCTTGGGGGGGCTAGAACAGCACGAGCAGTACTTC.

This chain links TRBV12-1 with TRBJ1-1; the table's D call, TRBD1, was not checked against the DNA. TRBV12-1 is given as a pseudogene. The CDR3 length is 18 residues. The CDR3 DNA follows: TGTGCCAGCAGCCCACCTCCCCAGGGGACAAAGGTGGGCACTGAAGCTTTCTTT. Translation: CASSPPPQGTKVGTEAFF.